Following are 13 T cell receptor beta chains from one sample sequenced in a study of T cell responses to AZD1222 COVID-19 vaccine. Clones were sequenced by immunoSEQ multiplex PCR, and TCRdb holds only the in-frame ones, with some missing. The sample has some 94,000 clones; around nine tenths are singletons. The material sequenced was peripheral blood, taken on day 0 of AZD1222 vaccination. These receptors were collected from an adult in good health.

The V and J genes are TRBV7-8 and TRBJ2-1; maybe TRBD2 (6 bases). Germline lookup yields CDR1 SGHVS and CDR2 FQNEAQ. The CDR3 contains 15 residues. V lost 5 bases to trimming and J lost 4 bases, with 15 bases between them. DNA of the CDR3: TGTGCCAGCAGCAACGGGAGTGGTAGGTACAATGAGCAGTTCTTC. Residues: CASSNGSGRYNEQFF.

The chain combines TRBV7-2 with TRBJ1-1; no clear D gene. This CDR3 is built from 13 residues. V lost 3 bases and J lost 1, with 6 bases in between. Germline-derived CDR1 and CDR2 are SGHTA and FQGNSA. The CDR3 nucleotides are TGTGCCAGCAGCTTCTGGCAGAACACTGAAGCTTTCTTT. It codes for CASSFWQNTEAFF.

The genes are TRBV11-2 and TRBJ1-3; no definite D call. V was pared by 5 bases and J by 3 bases, with 5 bases between. This CDR3 is 12 amino acids long. CDR1 SGHAT and CDR2 FQNNGV come from the germline V gene. This CDR3 reads CASSPSGNTIYF. The DNA of the CDR3 is TGTGCCAGCAGCCCCAGTGGAAACACCATATATTTT.

The J gene is TRBJ2-3, the V gene TRBV4-1; D might be TRBD2 (6 bases). Trimming stripped 0 bases from V and 4 bases from J, with 14 bases between. Germline V gene lookup returns CDR1 MGHRA and CDR2 YSYEKL. The CDR3 is 16 amino acids. CDR3 amino acids: CASSQEPGGNADTQYF. CDR3 nucleotides: TGCGCCAGCAGCCAAGAGCCGGGCGGGAACGCAGATACGCAGTATTTT.

The chain couples TRBV5-4 to TRBJ1-5, with D unclear. Germline V gene lookup returns CDR1 SGHNT and CDR2 YYREEE (reference sequence). V was shortened by 1 base and J by 0 bases, with 5 bases between the two germline ends. CDR3 size: 14 residues. CDR3 sequence reads: CASSLKDSNQPQHF. The CDR3 DNA reads TGTGCCAGCAGCTTGAAGGATAGCAATCAGCCCCAGCATTTT.

The chain uses TRBV19 and TRBJ1-6; tentative D call: TRBD1 (6 bases). Germline V gene sequence: CDR1 LNHDA, CDR2 SQIVND (reference sequence). V was pared by 3 bases and J by 10 bases, with 16 bases between. This CDR3 is built from 15 residues. The chain's CDR3 is CASSMMMGGGSPLHF. DNA for the CDR3: TGTGCCAGTAGTATGATGATGGGGGGCGGCTCACCCCTCCACTTT.

This chain connects TRBV27 to TRBJ2-1; the D gene is possibly TRBD1 (6 bases). The germline V gene has CDR1 MNHEY and CDR2 SMNVEV (reference sequence). V lost 5 bases and J 8 bases, leaving 22 bases between the germline ends. This CDR3 spans 16 amino acids. DNA for the CDR3: TGTGCCAGCAGTAGATACCCGGGACACCGGAACGATGAGCAGTTCTTC. Its translation is CASSRYPGHRNDEQFF.

Only one count was recorded for this clone. The sample carries other DNA sequences with the same CDR3. The chain uses TRBV3-1 (or the pseudogene TRBV3-2) and TRBJ2-7; no clear D. Germline values: CDR1 LGHDT, CDR2 YNNKEL (reference sequence). The germline V and J ends were trimmed by 1 base and 3 bases, with 1 base remaining between them. The length of the CDR3 is 11 residues. CDR3 nucleotide sequence: TGTGCCAGCAGCCAAGGCTACGAGCAGTACTTC. It yields the protein CASSQGYEQYF.

This clone came up a few times. The chain carries TRBV29-1 and TRBJ1-5, with no clear D. The CDR3 is 12 amino acids. V was cut by 6 bases and J by 4 bases, with 10 bases left in between. The germline V gene encodes CDR1 SQVTM and CDR2 ANQGSEA. The CDR3 DNA is TGCAGCGTAAGCAACGGGAATCAGCCCCAGCATTTT. This translates into CSVSNGNQPQHF.

This chain uses TRBV6-5 with TRBJ1-1, with D uncertain. Trimming removed 7 bases from V and 0 bases from J, with 12 bases in between. Germline V CDR1 and CDR2: MNHEY, SVGAGI. The CDR3 loop spans 14 amino acids. The CDR3 protein is CASTGYGLNTEAFF. As DNA, the CDR3 is TGTGCCAGCACGGGATACGGACTGAACACTGAAGCTTTCTTT.

J is TRBJ1-5 and V is TRBV2; D remains unclear. Germline V gives CDR1 SNHLY, CDR2 FYNNEI. Trimming took 8 bases from V and 4 from J, leaving 12 bases between them. The CDR3 extends over 13 amino acids. The DNA for the CDR3 is TGTGCCAGCGAAGAGGAAACGAATCAGCCCCAGCATTTT. This encodes CASEEETNQPQHF.

The rearrangement links TRBV27 to TRBJ1-1; the D gene is possibly TRBD1 (6 bases). Germline lookup yields CDR1 MNHEY and CDR2 SMNVEV (reference sequence). Trimming took 3 bases from V and 3 from J, leaving 14 bases between them. The CDR3 covers 15 residues. The DNA for the CDR3 is TGTGCCAGCAGTTTGGCCGGGGGGCTGTACACTGAAGCTTTCTTT. Amino acid sequence: CASSLAGGLYTEAFF.

The chain combines TRBV6-1 with TRBJ1-5; no clear D gene. Trimming removed 3 bases at V and 1 base at J, with 13 bases between. This CDR3 spans 16 amino acids. Germline CDR1 reads MNHNS; CDR2 reads SASEGT. The CDR3 region is CASSELGVMSNQPQHF. The CDR3 nucleotides are TGTGCCAGCAGTGAGCTTGGGGTGATGAGCAATCAGCCCCAGCATTTT.